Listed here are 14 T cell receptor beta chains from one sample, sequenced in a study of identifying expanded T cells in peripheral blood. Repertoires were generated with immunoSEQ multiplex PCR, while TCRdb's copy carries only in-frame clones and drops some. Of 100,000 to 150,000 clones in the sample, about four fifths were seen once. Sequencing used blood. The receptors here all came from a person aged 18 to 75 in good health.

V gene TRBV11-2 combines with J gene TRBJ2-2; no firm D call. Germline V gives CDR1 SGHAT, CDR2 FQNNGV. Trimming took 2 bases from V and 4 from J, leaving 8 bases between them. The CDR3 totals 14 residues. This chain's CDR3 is CASSLYQLTGELFF. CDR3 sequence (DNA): TGTGCCAGCAGCTTATATCAGCTCACCGGGGAGCTGTTTTTT. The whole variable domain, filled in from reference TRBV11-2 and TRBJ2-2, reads EAGVAQSPRYKIIEKRQSVAFWCNPISGHATLYWYQQILGQGPKLLIQFQNNGVVDDSQLPKDRFSAERLKGVDSTLKIQPAKLEDSAVYLCASSLYQLTGELFFGEGSRLTVL.

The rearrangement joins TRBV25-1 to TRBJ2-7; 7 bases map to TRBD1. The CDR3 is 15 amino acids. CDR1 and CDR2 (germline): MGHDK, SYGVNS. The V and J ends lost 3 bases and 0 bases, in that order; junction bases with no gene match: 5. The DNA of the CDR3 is TGTGCCAGCAGTGATTTGACAGGGAGCTCCTACGAGCAGTACTTC. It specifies CASSDLTGSSYEQYF.

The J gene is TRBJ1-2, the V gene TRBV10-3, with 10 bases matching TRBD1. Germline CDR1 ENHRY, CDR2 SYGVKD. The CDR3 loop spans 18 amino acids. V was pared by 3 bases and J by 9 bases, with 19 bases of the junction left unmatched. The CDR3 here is CAISDLTGGASLVLRYTF. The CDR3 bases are TGTGCCATCAGTGACCTGACAGGGGGCGCATCGCTAGTACTTCGCTACACCTTC.

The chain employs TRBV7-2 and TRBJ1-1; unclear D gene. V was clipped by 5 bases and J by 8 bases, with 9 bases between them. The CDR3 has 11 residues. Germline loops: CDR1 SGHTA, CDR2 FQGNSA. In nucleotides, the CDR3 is TGTGCCAGCAGCCCATATTTAGAAGCTTTCTTT. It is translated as CASSPYLEAFF. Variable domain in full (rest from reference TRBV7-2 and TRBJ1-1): GAGVSQSPSNKVTEKGKDVELRCDPISGHTALYWYRQSLGQGLEFLIYFQGNSAPDKSGLPSDRFSAERTGGSVSTLTIQRTQQEDSAVYLCASSPYLEAFFGQGTRLTVV.

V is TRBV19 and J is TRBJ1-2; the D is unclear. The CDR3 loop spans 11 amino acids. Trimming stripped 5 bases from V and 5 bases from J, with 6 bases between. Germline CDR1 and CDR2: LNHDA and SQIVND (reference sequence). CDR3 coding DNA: TGTGCCAGTAGTCGCCGGTATGGCTACACCTTC. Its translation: CASSRRYGYTF.

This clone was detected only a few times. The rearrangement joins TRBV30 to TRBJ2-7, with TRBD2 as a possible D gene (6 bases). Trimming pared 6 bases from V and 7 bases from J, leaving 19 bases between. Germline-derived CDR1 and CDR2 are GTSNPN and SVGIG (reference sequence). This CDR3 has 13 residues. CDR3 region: CACSFSGDGEQYF. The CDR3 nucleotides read TGTGCCTGTTCCTTCTCGGGGGACGGGGAGCAGTACTTC.

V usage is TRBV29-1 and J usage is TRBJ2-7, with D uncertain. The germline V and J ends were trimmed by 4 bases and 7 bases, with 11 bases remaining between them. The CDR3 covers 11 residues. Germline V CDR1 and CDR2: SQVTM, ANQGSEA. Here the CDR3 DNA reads TGCAGCGTTGCAGGAGCTTCAGAGCAGTACTTC. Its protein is CSVAGASEQYF.

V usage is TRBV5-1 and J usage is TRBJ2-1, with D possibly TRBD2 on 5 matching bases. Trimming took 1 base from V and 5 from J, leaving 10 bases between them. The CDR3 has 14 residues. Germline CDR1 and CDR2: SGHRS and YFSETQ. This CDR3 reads CASSLTGSNNEQFF. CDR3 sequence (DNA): TGCGCCAGCAGCTTGACTGGGAGCAACAATGAGCAGTTCTTC.

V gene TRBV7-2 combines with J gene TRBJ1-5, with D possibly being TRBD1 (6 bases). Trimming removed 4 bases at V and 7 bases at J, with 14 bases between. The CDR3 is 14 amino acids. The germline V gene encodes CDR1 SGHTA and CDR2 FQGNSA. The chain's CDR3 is CASSSGVLGQPQHF. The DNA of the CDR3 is TGTGCCAGCAGCTCAGGGGTGTTAGGACAGCCCCAGCATTTT.

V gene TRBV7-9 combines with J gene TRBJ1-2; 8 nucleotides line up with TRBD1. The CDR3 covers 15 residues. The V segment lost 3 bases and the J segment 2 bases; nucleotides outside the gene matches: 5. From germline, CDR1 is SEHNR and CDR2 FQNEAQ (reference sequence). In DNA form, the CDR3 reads TGTGCCAGCAGCTTCTACAGGGGGTTCAACTATGGCTACACCTTC. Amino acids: CASSFYRGFNYGYTF.

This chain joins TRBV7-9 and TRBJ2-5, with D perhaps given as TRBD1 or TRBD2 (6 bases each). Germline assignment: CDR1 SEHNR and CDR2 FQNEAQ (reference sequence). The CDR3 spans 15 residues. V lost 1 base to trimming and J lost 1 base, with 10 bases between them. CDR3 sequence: CASSLGGGLQETQYF. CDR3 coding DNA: TGTGCCAGCAGCTTAGGAGGGGGACTCCAAGAGACCCAGTACTTC.

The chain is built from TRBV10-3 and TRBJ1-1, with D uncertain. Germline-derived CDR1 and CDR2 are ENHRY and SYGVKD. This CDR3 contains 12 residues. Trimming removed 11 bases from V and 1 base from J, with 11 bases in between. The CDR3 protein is CAAAPGNTEAFF. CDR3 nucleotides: TGTGCCGCGGCCCCAGGGAACACTGAAGCTTTCTTT.

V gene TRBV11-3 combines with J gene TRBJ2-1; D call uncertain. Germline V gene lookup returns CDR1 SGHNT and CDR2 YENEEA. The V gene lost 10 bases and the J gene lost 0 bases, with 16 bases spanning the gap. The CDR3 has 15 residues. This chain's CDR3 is CATSNRVSSYNEQFF. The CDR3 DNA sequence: TGTGCCACCTCTAACCGGGTAAGCTCCTACAATGAGCAGTTCTTC.

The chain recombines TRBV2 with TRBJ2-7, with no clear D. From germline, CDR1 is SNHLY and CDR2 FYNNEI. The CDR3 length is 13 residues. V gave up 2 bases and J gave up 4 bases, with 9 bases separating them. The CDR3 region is CASSEQYRYEQYF. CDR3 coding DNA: TGTGCCAGCAGTGAACAGTACCGGTACGAGCAGTACTTC.